The 15 T cell receptor beta chains below come from one sample, sequenced in a study of cytomegalovirus exposure and HLA in healthy donors. A multiplex PCR was run with 60 Vbeta primers and 13 Jbeta primers. Assay: immunoSEQ multiplex PCR; the TCRdb copy retains only in-frame clones and omits some. The table includes some 84,000 clones, about three quarters detected once. Sample: PBMCs. These TCRs come from a boy aged 5-17 years in good health and CMV-seronegative.

The chain recombines TRBV15 with TRBJ2-6; TRBD2 is a possible D gene (7 bases). Germline CDR1 and CDR2: LNHNV and YYDKDF (reference sequence). The V end lost 3 bases, the J end lost 8 bases, and 8 bases lay between the germline ends. This CDR3 contains 13 residues. CDR3 protein: CATSRRGPNVLTF. The DNA for the CDR3 is TGTGCCACCAGCAGGCGGGGGCCCAACGTCCTGACTTTC.

The genes are TRBV27 and TRBJ2-7; D may be TRBD2 (6 bases). V was trimmed by 11 bases and J by 2 bases, leaving 16 bases between them. This CDR3 region has 13 residues. The germline V gene encodes CDR1 MNHEY and CDR2 SMNVEV (reference sequence). CDR3 protein: CASSTGETYEQYF. DNA of the CDR3: TGTGCCTCATCAACGGGGGAAACCTACGAGCAGTACTTC.

The J gene is TRBJ2-1, the V gene TRBV30; D might be TRBD2 (5 bases). V was pared by 2 bases and J by 6 bases, with 14 bases between. The CDR3 spans 14 residues. The germline CDR1 and CDR2 sequences are GTSNPN and SVGIG (reference sequence). CDR3 amino acids: CAWSRTYGGNEQFF. CDR3 in DNA: TGTGCCTGGAGTCGGACCTACGGAGGCAATGAGCAGTTCTTC.

This chain joins TRBV7-2 and TRBJ2-3, with 7 bases matching TRBD2. CDR3 size: 12 residues. CDR1 SGHTA and CDR2 FQGNSA come from the germline V gene. The J segment lost 6 bases and the V segment lost 4 bases, leaving 1 base of the junction unmatched. The CDR3 DNA sequence: TGTGCCAGCAGCTCACTAGCGGATACGCAGTATTTT. It yields the protein CASSSLADTQYF.

The gene calls are TRBV23-1 and TRBJ2-3; 7 nucleotides match TRBD1. TRBV23-1 counts as an open reading frame of uncertain function. The CDR3 is 16 amino acids. Trimming at V came to 8 bases and at J to 0 bases, leaving 11 bases not matched to a gene. This chain's CDR3 is CASLYGDRVSTDTQYF. DNA for the CDR3: TGCGCCAGCCTTTACGGTGACAGGGTCAGCACAGATACGCAGTATTTT.

The genes are TRBV10-3 and TRBJ2-1, with 10 bases identical to TRBD2. Germline V gene sequence: CDR1 ENHRY, CDR2 SYGVKD. This CDR3 contains 14 residues. V lost 10 bases and J lost 7; bases outside the gene matches: 10. CDR3: CATSLAGEVNEQFF. The DNA of the CDR3 is TGTGCCACCTCTCTAGCGGGAGAAGTGAATGAGCAGTTCTTC.

The J gene is TRBJ1-4, the V gene TRBV7-2; 7 positions match TRBD1. After removal of 5 bases from V and 11 bases from J, the junction contained 8 bases not matched to a gene. This CDR3 has 13 residues. Germline V gene sequence: CDR1 SGHTA, CDR2 FQGNSA. CDR3 loop: CASSITTGTKLFF. The CDR3 bases are TGTGCCAGCAGCATCACGACAGGGACCAAACTGTTTTTT.

The J gene is TRBJ2-7, the V gene TRBV30; D is possibly TRBD1 (5 bases). CDR1 is GTSNPN, CDR2 SVGIG, per germline (reference sequence). This CDR3 has 13 amino acids. Trimming took 3 bases from V and 2 from J, leaving 11 bases between them. The CDR3 DNA reads TGTGCCTGGAGCAAGACAGCAGCCTACGAGCAGTACTTC. Its protein is CAWSKTAAYEQYF.

V usage is TRBV6-1 and J usage is TRBJ1-3; TRBD1 matches at 7 bases. The CDR3 runs 13 residues. Germline V gene data show CDR1 as MNHNS and CDR2 as SASEGT. The ends lost 3 bases at V and 8 bases at J; junction bases unmatched: 4. DNA for the CDR3: TGTGCCAGCAGTGACAGGGGGACAGACACCATATATTTT. Translation: CASSDRGTDTIYF.

The gene calls are TRBV4-1 and TRBJ2-2; possibly TRBD1 for D (5 bases). V lost 1 base and J lost 3, with 18 bases in between. Per the germline V gene, CDR1 is MGHRA and CDR2 is YSYEKL. The CDR3 has 18 amino acids. CDR3 amino acids: CASSQGGYQGPYTGELFF. In DNA form, the CDR3 reads TGCGCCAGCAGCCAAGGTGGCTATCAGGGTCCATACACCGGGGAGCTGTTTTTT.

Only a few counts were recorded for this clone. J is TRBJ1-2 and V is TRBV7-3; TRBD1 aligns across 7 bases. From germline, CDR1 is SGHTA and CDR2 FQGTGA. J was trimmed by 6 bases and V by 5 bases; bases with no gene match: 6. This CDR3 comprises 13 residues. The chain's CDR3 is CASSQSGTDGYTF. The CDR3 coding sequence is TGTGCCAGCAGCCAATCCGGGACAGATGGCTACACCTTC.

J is TRBJ1-2 and V is TRBV6-1; TRBD1 agrees at 9 bases. V dropped 6 bases and J dropped 6; count of bases not matched to a gene: 8. CDR1 is MNHNS and CDR2 is SASEGT in the germline V gene. This CDR3 is 14 amino acids long. Here the CDR3 reads CASRLQGTGNGYTF. CDR3 nucleotides: TGTGCCAGCAGGCTTCAGGGGACAGGGAATGGCTACACCTTC.

The chain links TRBV27 to TRBJ2-1, with D possibly matching TRBD2 (5 bases). Per the germline V gene, CDR1 is MNHEY and CDR2 is SMNVEV (reference sequence). CDR3 size: 15 residues. The germline V and J ends were trimmed by 7 bases and 5 bases, with 18 bases remaining between them. CDR3: CASKPIGPADNEQFF. CDR3 nucleotide sequence: TGTGCCAGCAAACCGATAGGACCAGCGGACAATGAGCAGTTCTTC.

The chain combines TRBV9 with TRBJ1-2; possibly TRBD1 for D (6 bases). The V end lost 0 bases, the J end lost 3 bases, and 9 bases lay between the germline ends. This CDR3 contains 14 residues. Germline V gene sequence: CDR1 SGDLS, CDR2 YYNGEE. DNA of the CDR3: TGTGCCAGCAGCGTAGCTGCAGGGGACTATGGCTACACCTTC. The encoded protein is CASSVAAGDYGYTF.

The rearrangement uses TRBV4-1 and TRBJ1-2; 7 nucleotides align to TRBD1. Trimming at V came to 4 bases and at J to 6 bases, leaving 5 bases not matched to a gene. CDR3 length: 13 residues. CDR1 and CDR2 (germline): MGHRA, YSYEKL. The CDR3 sequence: CASSLSTGNGYTF. In DNA form, the CDR3 reads TGCGCCAGCAGCCTTTCGACAGGGAATGGCTACACCTTC.